The clone carrying this T cell receptor beta chain was found a few times. Using its own MiXCR run on the 5' RACE reads, TCRdb lists one record per CDR3 protein. The sample contains 40,000 to 50,000 distinct CDR3 sequences, 19% of which appear only once. This entry belongs to a study of chronic HIV infection and antiretroviral therapy. The CDR3 loop spans 16 amino acids. With 4 bases clipped from V and 7 bases from J, the junction kept 9 bases outside the gene matches. Germline V gene sequence: CDR1 LGHDT, CDR2 YNNKEL (reference sequence). The source is an adult who had HIV and had not received antiretroviral therapy, or was an uninfected healthy control (not recorded which). This chain links TRBV3-1 with TRBJ2-2; TRBD2 agrees at 10 bases. The sequenced sample consisted of peripheral blood. The CDR3 reads CASSRTSGGSNGELFF. The DNA for the CDR3 is TGTGCCAGCAGCCGGACTAGCGGAGGGTCGAACGGGGAGCTGTTTTTT.